Each of the 22 T cell receptor beta chains below was sequenced from the same sample in a study of control samples from healthy donors and cancer patients. The protocol was immunoSEQ multiplex PCR, while the TCRdb copy is restricted to in-frame clones and leaves out a portion. Here the sample spans roughly 130,000 clones, under 95% being singletons. The sequenced material came from PBMCs. The receptors come from a man aged 50-59 years with head and neck cancer.

The chain joins TRBV28 to TRBJ1-6, with 7 bases identical to TRBD1. In germline, CDR1 is MDHEN, CDR2 SYDVKM. CDR3 length equals 16 residues. Trimming took 5 bases from V and 5 from J; bases not matched to a gene: 9. CDR3 residues: CASSPRGIGNNSPLHF. CDR3 coding DNA: TGTGCCAGCAGTCCCAGGGGGATAGGCAATAATTCACCCCTCCACTTT.

This clone was picked up a small number of times. The chain recombines TRBV7-9 with TRBJ1-5; a weak D match, TRBD1 (6 bases). Germline values: CDR1 SEHNR, CDR2 FQNEAQ (reference sequence). The CDR3 covers 13 residues. The ends were cut back, 5 bases at V and 5 bases at J, with 10 bases in the middle. CDR3 loop: CASSLNRDQPQHF. The CDR3 bases are TGTGCCAGCAGCCTTAACAGGGATCAGCCCCAGCATTTT. The entire variable domain, with the rest obtained from reference TRBV7-9 and TRBJ1-5, is as follows: DTGVSQNPRHKITKRGQNVTFRCDPISEHNRLYWYRQTLGQGPEFLTYFQNEAQLEKSRLLSDRFSAERPKGSFSTLEIQRTEQGDSAMYLCASSLNRDQPQHFGDGTRLSIL.

This clone was detected only once. The V call is TRBV14, the J call TRBJ2-7; tentatively, D is TRBD2 (5 bases). This CDR3 comprises 13 residues. The germline V gene encodes CDR1 SGHDN and CDR2 FVKESK. V lost 6 bases and J lost 3, with 12 bases in between. CDR3 region: CASRRGSSYEQYF. The DNA for the CDR3 is TGTGCCAGCAGACGAGGGTCGAGCTACGAGCAGTACTTC.

This chain uses TRBV3-1 (or the pseudogene TRBV3-2) with TRBJ2-2; TRBD1 or TRBD2 may be the D gene (5 bases each). V shed 6 bases and J shed 10 bases, with 12 bases lying between them. The V gene's germline CDR1 is LGHDT and CDR2 YNNKEL (reference sequence). CDR3 length: 12 residues. CDR3 sequence (DNA): TGTGCCAGCAGTCGGGACCGGGAGGAGCTGTTTTTT. This codes for CASSRDREELFF.

This clone was seen a single time. The chain has TRBV3-1 (or the pseudogene TRBV3-2) and TRBJ1-1; D perhaps matches TRBD1 (5 bases). Germline lookup yields CDR1 LGHDT and CDR2 YNNKEL (reference sequence). CDR3 length equals 16 residues. Trimming removed 0 bases at V and 1 base at J, with 12 bases between. CDR3 sequence reads: CASSQDTPGANTEAFF. The CDR3, as DNA: TGTGCCAGCAGCCAAGATACCCCCGGGGCGAACACTGAAGCTTTCTTT.

The chain has TRBV10-2 and TRBJ2-3, with D unresolved. V lost 6 bases to trimming and J lost 4 bases, with 14 bases between them. The CDR3 consists of 14 residues. Germline CDR1 is WSHSY and CDR2 is SAAADI. DNA for the CDR3: TGCGCCAGCAGGCTCGGCGTAGGGTCAGATACGCAGTATTTT. Amino acids: CASRLGVGSDTQYF.

This clone was counted once. The chain employs TRBV5-4 and TRBJ2-1, with 11 nucleotides matching TRBD2. Trimming at V came to 4 bases and at J to 9 bases, leaving 6 bases not matched to a gene. The CDR3 extends over 14 amino acids. Germline V CDR1 and CDR2: SGHNT, YYREEE (reference sequence). In DNA, the CDR3 is TGTGCCAGCAGCCCCGGGACTAGCGGCAGTGAGCAGTTCTTC. Protein sequence: CASSPGTSGSEQFF. Filled out from reference TRBV5-4 and TRBJ2-1, the complete variable domain reads ETGVTQSPTHLIKTRGQQVTLRCSSQSGHNTVSWYQQALGQGPQFIFQYYREEENGRGNFPPRFSGLQFPNYSSELNVNALELDDSALYLCASSPGTSGSEQFFGPGTRLTVL.

The chain combines TRBV6-1 with TRBJ2-1; a weak D match, TRBD2 (5 bases). This CDR3 comprises 13 residues. Germline CDR1 is MNHNS and CDR2 is SASEGT. V shed 0 bases and J shed 12 bases, with 12 bases lying between them. CDR3 sequence: CASSEATETRQFF. The CDR3 DNA reads as TGTGCCAGCAGTGAAGCGACGGAAACTAGGCAGTTCTTC.

The chain uses TRBV30 and TRBJ1-2, with 12 bases identical to TRBD1. The junction had 6 bases not matched to a gene; V was cut back by 2 bases and J by 2 bases. CDR3 length: 16 amino acids. Per the germline V gene, CDR1 is GTSNPN and CDR2 is SVGIG (reference sequence). CDR3 nucleotides: TGTGCCTGGAGTAGAACTGGGACAGGGGGCAACTATGGCTACACCTTC. This translates into CAWSRTGTGGNYGYTF.

V gene TRBV5-6 combines with J gene TRBJ1-2, with D tentatively TRBD1 (5 bases). The CDR3 runs to 16 residues. CDR1 and CDR2 from the germline V gene are SGHDT and YYEEEE. Trimming stripped 1 base from V and 1 base from J, with 14 bases between. CDR3 loop: CASSLRGRAGNYGYTF. The CDR3 nucleotides read TGTGCCAGCAGCTTGAGGGGTAGGGCTGGTAACTATGGCTACACCTTC.

The V gene is TRBV19, the J gene TRBJ1-6; no definite D call. CDR1 and CDR2 (germline): LNHDA, SQIVND (reference sequence). This CDR3 has 14 amino acids. With 3 bases removed from V and 12 bases from J, the gap between germline ends came to 15 bases. The CDR3 region is CASSISPRAVPLHF. Written as DNA, the CDR3 is TGTGCCAGTAGTATTTCGCCAAGGGCAGTACCCCTCCACTTT.

The V gene is TRBV28, the J gene TRBJ2-3; tentatively, D is TRBD2 (5 bases). This CDR3 has 15 amino acids. Germline V gene lookup returns CDR1 MDHEN and CDR2 SYDVKM. V shed 6 bases and J shed 2 bases, with 15 bases lying between them. CDR3 in DNA: TGTGCCAGCAGACCAGGTGGACTTGACACAGATACGCAGTATTTT. This codes for CASRPGGLDTDTQYF.

This clone was recorded at least ten times. The chain has TRBV7-8 and TRBJ1-5; D may be TRBD1 (5 bases). Trimming pared 2 bases from V and 6 bases from J, leaving 20 bases between. Germline loops: CDR1 SGHVS, CDR2 FQNEAQ. The CDR3 is 17 residues long. The CDR3 is CASSLLGQGSLVQPQHF. The CDR3, as DNA: TGTGCCAGCAGCTTATTAGGTCAGGGAAGTCTAGTTCAGCCCCAGCATTTT. Filled out from reference TRBV7-8 and TRBJ1-5, the complete variable domain reads GAGVSQSPRYKVAKRGQDVALRCDPISGHVSLFWYQQALGQGPEFLTYFQNEAQLDKSGLPSDRFFAERPEGSVSTLKIQRTQQEDSAVYLCASSLLGQGSLVQPQHFGDGTRLSIL.

The chain recombines TRBV6-6 with TRBJ1-1, with a possible D match to TRBD1 (6 bases). Germline loops: CDR1 MNHNY, CDR2 SVGAGI (reference sequence). V was trimmed by 2 bases and J by 5 bases, leaving 15 bases between them. This CDR3 spans 15 amino acids. CDR3 DNA sequence: TGTGCCAGCAGTTACGGGCGGGCAAGGGGGACTGAAGCTTTCTTT. It codes for CASSYGRARGTEAFF.

This clone was recorded once. This rearrangement joins TRBV4-2 to TRBJ1-2; unclear D gene. Trimming pared 0 bases from V and 8 bases from J, leaving 13 bases between. The CDR3 contains 14 residues. Germline V gene data show CDR1 as LGHNA and CDR2 as YNFKEQ. CDR3 nucleotides: TGTGCCAGCAGCCAAGATCGAGGAGCGCAGGGCTACACCTTC. Its protein product is CASSQDRGAQGYTF.

CDR3 residues: CASRWTGDFTDTQYF. In DNA form, the CDR3 reads TGTGCCAGCAGATGGACAGGCGACTTCACAGATACGCAGTATTTT. The chain has TRBV3-1 (or the pseudogene TRBV3-2) and TRBJ2-3; 7 nucleotides match TRBD1. This CDR3 is 15 amino acids long. V shed 6 bases, J shed 2 bases, and the junction held 8 bases outside the gene matches. Germline-derived CDR1 and CDR2 are LGHDT and YNNKEL (reference sequence).

This clone was seen only once. This sequence joins TRBV6-6 and TRBJ1-5; TRBD1 matches at 8 bases. Looked up from germline, CDR1 is MNHNY and CDR2 is SVGAGI (reference sequence). The CDR3 runs to 16 residues. After removal of 2 bases from V and 2 bases from J, the junction contained 5 bases not matched to a gene. Here the CDR3 DNA reads TGTGCCAGCAGTTACCCGCAGGGGGCAGGCAATCAGCCCCAGCATTTT. Protein: CASSYPQGAGNQPQHF.

The rearrangement links TRBV6-2 or TRBV6-3 to TRBJ2-3; TRBD2 is a possible D gene (6 bases). Trimming took off 3 bases at V and 6 bases at J, with 16 bases between the two ends. Germline CDR1 MNHEY, CDR2 SVGEGT. CDR3 length: 15 residues. CDR3 protein: CASSYGEAGLDTQYF. The CDR3 DNA is TGTGCCAGCAGTTATGGGGAGGCAGGTCTGGATACGCAGTATTTT.

The chain uses TRBV7-2 and TRBJ2-7, with D hard to call. Germline CDR1 SGHTA, CDR2 FQGNSA. This CDR3 contains 14 residues. Trimming left V 5 bases short and J 6 bases short, with 17 bases between. CDR3 amino acids: CASSDSRLVLEQYF. DNA of the CDR3: TGTGCCAGCAGCGATTCGAGGCTAGTGCTCGAGCAGTACTTC.

V usage is TRBV19 and J usage is TRBJ1-2; 8 positions match TRBD1. With 5 bases clipped from V and 6 bases from J, the junction kept 11 bases outside the gene matches. The CDR3 loop spans 15 amino acids. Per germline, CDR1 LNHDA and CDR2 SQIVND (reference sequence). The chain's CDR3 is CASSGGQGLSNGYTF. In nucleotides, the CDR3 is TGTGCCAGTAGTGGAGGACAGGGACTAAGTAATGGCTACACCTTC.

The V call is TRBV4-1, the J call TRBJ1-1; the D gene is possibly TRBD1 (5 bases). V gave up 1 base and J gave up 0 bases, with 15 bases separating them. The germline CDR1 and CDR2 sequences are MGHRA and YSYEKL. This CDR3 spans 17 amino acids. The CDR3: CASSQVIRGRMNTEAFF. The DNA for the CDR3 is TGCGCCAGCAGCCAAGTAATACGGGGCCGGATGAACACTGAAGCTTTCTTT.

The genes are TRBV6-6 and TRBJ2-1; 7 positions match TRBD1. CDR3 size: 14 residues. Per the germline V gene, CDR1 is MNHNY and CDR2 is SVGAGI (reference sequence). J lost 4 bases, V lost 3 bases, and 3 bases had no gene match. In DNA, the CDR3 is TGTGCCAGCAGTTATCAGGGGGTGTACAATGAGCAGTTCTTC. This encodes CASSYQGVYNEQFF.